This TCR beta chain was profiled in a study of blood T cell repertoires in COVID-19 (dated by TCRdb to 2020 to 2021). Notes on the research overall: The collaborator samples originated in the United States, Italy and Spain and spanned the acute and convalescent phases of COVID-19. The prospective study material was composed of cDNA or gDNA derived from T cells, B-cell-depleted T cells, or PBMCs. Deeply sampled blood TCRbeta repertoires from subjects exposed to, actively infected with, or recovered from COVID-19 were included in the dataset. A freely available public database, intended as a resource for researchers studying the immune response to SARS-CoV-2, is where the repertoires were released. The samples were drawn from the first 160 participants of the ongoing ImmuneRACE study and from under 1,500 subjects provided by 6 global collaborators. Sample metadata almost always included a de-identified subject ID, COVID-19 status, age in years and sex. HLA class I and class II types, where available, came from metadata supplied by the sample provider rather than from assay-based typing.

General findings and caveats noted by the study authors: The amount of clinical and demographic metadata varied by source and participant and was provided uncurated.

TCRbeta CDR3 regions were amplified from genomic DNA using the immunoSEQ Assay, a bias-controlled multiplex PCR. In the source study's methods: The number of nucleated cells in each sample was estimated by amplification of reference gene primers within the assay. Sequence reads were collapsed and filtered to measure the absolute abundance of every unique TCRbeta CDR3 rearrangement. Productive Simpson clonality was computed per sample as the square root of Simpson's diversity index over productive rearrangements. In its TCRdb copy, this immuneACCESS table keeps in-frame sequences only and misses some clones. Where compared with another copy, unresolved V genes explain less than half of these, and the others have no known cause. The V and J calls and clone size are taken from that table; D and trimming were inferred from the DNA. The sample table shows 150,000 to 200,000 clones, and 80% to 85% are seen once. Roughly 5.6% of the sample goes to the ten largest clones.

Note on this clone: This clone's antigen is unknown. Base qualities are not provided; no much larger clone lies one nucleotide away.

Participants in the prospective study were aged roughly 18 to 100 years, lived in 20 to 25 United States geographic areas, and enrolled through a virtual design. To assign participants to cohorts, the prospective study relied on clinical history that participants themselves reported in a screening survey and a study questionnaire. Exposed participants were defined as having been in contact with someone with a PCR-confirmed or clinician-diagnosed COVID-19 case within 2 weeks of study entry. In the prospective study, mobile phlebotomists collected whole blood, serum and a nasopharyngeal or oropharyngeal swab from each participant. Additional blood draws and questionnaires over an approximately 2-month period could optionally be provided by prospective study participants. Prospective study blood samples were shipped either frozen or at room temperature before DNA extraction. From the germline V gene, CDR1 is SGHTA and CDR2 is FQGNSA. The CDR3 runs 16 amino acids, cysteine and phenylalanine included. Of all the DNA, just the CDR3 is kept, 48 bases in frame from base 1. V sheds 5 bases and J sheds 6 bases, leaving 20 bases between their ends.

This clonotype was sampled from a man between 65 and 80 years old who had been exposed to COVID-19. Recombination linked TRBV7-2 to TRBJ2-1, with TRBD2 perhaps the D gene, on 7 matching bases. The source material was PBMCs or T cells enriched from blood (not recorded which). Here is the DNA: TGTGCCAGCAGCCGCGGGGGCAGGGGAGGGCCCAATGAGCAGTTCTTC. Translation gives CASSRGGRGGPNEQFF.